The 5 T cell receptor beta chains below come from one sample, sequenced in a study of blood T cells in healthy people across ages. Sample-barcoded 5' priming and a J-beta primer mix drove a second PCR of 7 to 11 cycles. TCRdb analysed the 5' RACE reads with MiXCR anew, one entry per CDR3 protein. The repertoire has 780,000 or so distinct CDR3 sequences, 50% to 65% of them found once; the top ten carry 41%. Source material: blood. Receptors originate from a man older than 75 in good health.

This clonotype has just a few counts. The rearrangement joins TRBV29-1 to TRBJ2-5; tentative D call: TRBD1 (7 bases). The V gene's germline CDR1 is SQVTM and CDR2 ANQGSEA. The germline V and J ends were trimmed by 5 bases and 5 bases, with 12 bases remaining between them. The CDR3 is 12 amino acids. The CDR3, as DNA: TGCAGCGTTCTCAGGGGGGACGAGACCCAGTACTTC. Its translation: CSVLRGDETQYF.

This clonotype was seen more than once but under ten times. The CDR3 loop reads CSARAIGTASYEQYF. The CDR3 DNA reads TGCAGTGCTAGAGCAATCGGGACAGCCTCCTACGAGCAGTACTTC. The chain couples TRBV20-1 to TRBJ2-7, with TRBD1 matching over 7 bases. V shed 1 base, J shed 0 bases, and the junction held 6 bases outside the gene matches. The CDR3 sequence is 15 residues long. From germline, CDR1 is DFQATT and CDR2 SNEGSKA (reference sequence).

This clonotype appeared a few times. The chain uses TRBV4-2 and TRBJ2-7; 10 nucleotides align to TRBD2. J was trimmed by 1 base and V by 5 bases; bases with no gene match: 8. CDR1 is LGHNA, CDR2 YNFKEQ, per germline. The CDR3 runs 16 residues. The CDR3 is CASSRFGLADSYEQYF. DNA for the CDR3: TGTGCCAGCAGCAGATTTGGACTAGCGGATTCCTACGAGCAGTACTTC.

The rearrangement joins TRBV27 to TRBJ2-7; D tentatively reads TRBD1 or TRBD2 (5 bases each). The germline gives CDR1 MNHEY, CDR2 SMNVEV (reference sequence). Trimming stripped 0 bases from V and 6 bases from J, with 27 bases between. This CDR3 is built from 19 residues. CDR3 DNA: TGTGCCAGCAGTTTATCCGGCGACGGGGCTTATCGCCCCCTTGGCGAGCAGTACTTC. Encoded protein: CASSLSGDGAYRPLGEQYF.

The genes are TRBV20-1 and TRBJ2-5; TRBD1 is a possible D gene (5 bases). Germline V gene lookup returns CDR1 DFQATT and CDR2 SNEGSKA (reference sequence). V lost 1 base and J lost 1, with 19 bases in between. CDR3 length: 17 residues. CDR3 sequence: CSARVWGRADGQETQYF. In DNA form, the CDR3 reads TGCAGTGCTAGAGTATGGGGCAGGGCCGATGGCCAAGAGACCCAGTACTTC.